Given below is one T cell receptor beta chain in context. The sample is drawn from a study of blood T cell repertoires in COVID-19. Donors were grouped by their self-reported clinical history. All recovered Cohort 3 donors got two negative PCRs, got clearance, or saw symptom resolution. As processed by the authors: Nucleated cell number was recorded as an estimate derived from reference gene primer amplification. Repertoires were generated with immunoSEQ multiplex PCR, while TCRdb's copy carries only in-frame clones and drops some. Clone size and V and J calls were adopted from that table, with D and trimming inferred from the DNA. The sample carries 300,000 to 350,000 clones, approximately 89% recorded once. The germline gives CDR1 KGHDR, CDR2 SFDVKD. The CDR3 is 15 amino acids. The V segment lost 7 bases and the J segment 2 bases; nucleotides outside the gene matches: 4.

Sequenced material: PBMCs or T cells enriched from blood (not recorded which). This sequence was found in a man aged 25-45 years who had recovered from COVID-19. The V call is TRBV24-1, the J call TRBJ1-5, with 10 bases aligning to TRBD1. The DNA for the CDR3 is TGTGCCACCAGCCGACAGGGGGCGGGCAATCAGCCCCAGCATTTT. Its protein product is CATSRQGAGNQPQHF.